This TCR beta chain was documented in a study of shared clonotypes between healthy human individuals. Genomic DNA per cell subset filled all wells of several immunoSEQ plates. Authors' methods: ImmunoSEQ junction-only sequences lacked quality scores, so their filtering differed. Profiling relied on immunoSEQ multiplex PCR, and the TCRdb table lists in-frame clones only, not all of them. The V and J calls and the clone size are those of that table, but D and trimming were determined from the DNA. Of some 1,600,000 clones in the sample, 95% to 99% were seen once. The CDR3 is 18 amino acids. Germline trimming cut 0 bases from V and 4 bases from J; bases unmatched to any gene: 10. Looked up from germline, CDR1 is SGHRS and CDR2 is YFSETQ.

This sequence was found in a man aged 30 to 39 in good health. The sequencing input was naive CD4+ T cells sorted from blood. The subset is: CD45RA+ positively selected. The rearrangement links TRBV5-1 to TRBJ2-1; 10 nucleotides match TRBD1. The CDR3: CASSLGTGGSLAYNEQFF. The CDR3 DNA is TGCGCCAGCAGCTTGGGGACAGGGGGTTCCCTAGCTTACAATGAGCAGTTCTTC. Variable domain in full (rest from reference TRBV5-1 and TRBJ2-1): KAGVTQTPRYLIKTRGQQVTLSCSPISGHRSVSWYQQTPGQGLQFLFEYFSETQRNKGNFPGRFSGRQFSNSRSEMNVSTLELGDSALYLCASSLGTGGSLAYNEQFFGPGTRLTVL.